The 20 T cell receptor beta chains below all came from one sample that was sequenced in a study of CD8 T cells in Susac syndrome. RNA totalling roughly 0.5 to 1 ug underwent reverse transcription with random hexamers. One entry per CDR3 protein, called by TCRdb with MiXCR from the immunoSEQ multiplex PCR reads. The table records roughly 200,000 distinct CDR3 sequences, approximately 95% of them present only once. The material sequenced was CD4+ T cells from PBMCs. The receptors stem from a human donor in good health.

This chain connects TRBV18 to TRBJ2-5; TRBD1 aligns across 10 bases. V dropped 3 bases and J dropped 4; count of bases not matched to a gene: 11. Germline CDR1 reads KGHSH; CDR2 reads LQKENI. This CDR3 is built from 17 residues. CDR3 in amino acids: CASSPAGTGVRGETQYF. CDR3 bases: TGTGCCAGCTCACCGGCCGGGACAGGGGTACGCGGAGAGACCCAGTACTTC.

The genes are TRBV28 and TRBJ1-5; D is unresolved. The ends were cut back, 7 bases at V and 4 bases at J, with 8 bases in the middle. Germline CDR1 and CDR2: MDHEN and SYDVKM. The CDR3 consists of 12 residues. The CDR3 region is CASNPRNQPQHF. The CDR3 DNA reads as TGTGCCAGCAACCCCAGGAATCAGCCCCAGCATTTT.

The J gene is TRBJ2-6, the V gene TRBV7-8, with TRBD1 matching 9 bases. The germline V gene has CDR1 SGHVS and CDR2 FQNEAQ. The ends lost 5 bases at V and 4 bases at J; junction bases unmatched: 6. This CDR3 is 16 amino acids long. CDR3 loop: CASSTRTGEGANVLTF. The CDR3 DNA is TGTGCCAGCAGCACCCGGACAGGGGAAGGGGCCAACGTCCTGACTTTC. Complete variable domain (other parts from reference TRBV7-8 and TRBJ2-6): GAGVSQSPRYKVAKRGQDVALRCDPISGHVSLFWYQQALGQGPEFLTYFQNEAQLDKSGLPSDRFFAERPEGSVSTLKIQRTQQEDSAVYLCASSTRTGEGANVLTFGAGSRLTVL.

The rearrangement links TRBV4-2 to TRBJ2-7; possibly TRBD1 for D (6 bases). The CDR3 consists of 14 residues. Germline CDR1 is LGHNA and CDR2 is YNFKEQ. With 1 base removed from V and 5 bases from J, the gap between germline ends came to 12 bases. The CDR3, as DNA: TGTGCCAGCAGCCAAGCCGCAGGGGCGGACGAGCAGTACTTC. Protein: CASSQAAGADEQYF.

The chain uses TRBV13 and TRBJ2-7; TRBD1 agrees at 7 bases. V lost 1 base to trimming and J lost 2 bases; unmatched junction nucleotides: 5. Germline V gives CDR1 PRHDT, CDR2 FYEKMQ (reference sequence). The CDR3 spans 15 residues. The CDR3 DNA follows: TGTGCCAGCAGCTTAGAACAGGGGTGGACCTACGAGCAGTACTTC. As protein: CASSLEQGWTYEQYF. Full variable domain (rest looked up from reference TRBV13 and TRBJ2-7): AAGVIQSPRHLIKEKRETATLKCYPIPRHDTVYWYQQGPGQDPQFLISFYEKMQSDKGSIPDRFSAQQFSDYHSELNMSSLELGDSALYFCASSLEQGWTYEQYFGPGTRLTVT.

The chain employs TRBV18 and TRBJ1-1, with D perhaps TRBD1 (5 bases). CDR1 is KGHSH, CDR2 LQKENI, per germline. The CDR3 totals 15 residues. V was clipped by 2 bases and J by 6 bases, with 16 bases between them. The CDR3, as DNA: TGTGCCAGCTCACCATCGGGACTCCGTCTCCCTGAAGCTTTCTTT. Amino acid sequence: CASSPSGLRLPEAFF. Filled out from reference TRBV18 and TRBJ1-1, the complete variable domain reads NAGVMQNPRHLVRRRGQEARLRCSPMKGHSHVYWYRQLPEEGLKFMVYLQKENIIDESGMPKERFSAEFPKEGPSILRIQQVVRGDSAAYFCASSPSGLRLPEAFFGQGTRLTVV.

CDR3 DNA sequence: TGTGCCAGCAGTTACGCGGGGTCTCAGCCCCAGCATTTT. Translating it yields CASSYAGSQPQHF. V usage is TRBV6-2 or TRBV6-3 and J usage is TRBJ1-5, with unresolved D. CDR3 length: 13 residues. Trimming took off 2 bases at V and 6 bases at J, with 8 bases between the two ends. Germline V gene sequence: CDR1 MNHEY, CDR2 SVGEGT.

The chain links TRBV4-3 to TRBJ2-2; weak D call: TRBD2 (6 bases). This CDR3 contains 15 residues. The V gene lost 5 bases and the J gene lost 3 bases, with 13 bases spanning the gap. Germline values: CDR1 LGHNA, CDR2 YSLEER. CDR3 sequence reads: CASSALGGDTGELFF. Here the CDR3 DNA reads TGCGCCAGCAGCGCCCTCGGGGGAGACACCGGGGAGCTGTTTTTT.

This chain links TRBV7-8 with TRBJ2-5; TRBD1 might be the D (6 bases). The CDR3 sequence is 14 residues long. The germline V gene has CDR1 SGHVS and CDR2 FQNEAQ. Trimming removed 6 bases at V and 5 bases at J, with 16 bases between. The CDR3 DNA reads as TGTGCCAGCAGAACAGGGACGTTCTTGGAGACCCAGTACTTC. It is translated as CASRTGTFLETQYF.

V is TRBV4-2 and J is TRBJ1-5; D is possibly TRBD1 (5 bases). V dropped 3 bases and J dropped 6 bases, with 6 bases sitting between them. The germline V gene encodes CDR1 LGHNA and CDR2 YNFKEQ. The length of the CDR3 is 12 residues. The CDR3 DNA sequence: TGTGCCAGCAGCCACGGGACTCAGCCCCAGCATTTT. Translating it yields CASSHGTQPQHF.

This chain links TRBV7-9 with TRBJ2-7, with 9 bases lining up with TRBD2. Germline V gives CDR1 SEHNR, CDR2 FQNEAQ (reference sequence). The CDR3 covers 17 residues. V lost 1 base to trimming and J lost 3 bases; unmatched junction nucleotides: 10. CDR3 in DNA: TGTGCCAGCAGCTTAGATTTGGCTAGCGGGATCTTCTACGAGCAGTACTTC. It is translated as CASSLDLASGIFYEQYF.

The chain combines TRBV4-3 with TRBJ2-3; 8 bases agree with TRBD1. The CDR3 covers 12 residues. Trimming took 4 bases from V and 8 from J; bases not matched to a gene: 2. Germline loops: CDR1 LGHNA, CDR2 YSLEER. CDR3 coding DNA: TGCGCCAGCAGCCTGGACAGGGCTACGCAGTATTTT. Protein: CASSLDRATQYF.

V and J are TRBV29-1 and TRBJ1-4; perhaps TRBD1 as D (5 bases). V lost 6 bases and J 2 bases, leaving 10 bases between the germline ends. This CDR3 spans 13 amino acids. Germline assignment: CDR1 SQVTM and CDR2 ANQGSEA. CDR3 coding DNA: TGCAGCGTCTTTTGGGGCACTAATGAAAAACTGTTTTTT. Translated, it gives CSVFWGTNEKLFF.

This clonotype was picked up one time. The chain combines TRBV7-2 with TRBJ2-3; D call uncertain. Germline assignment: CDR1 SGHTA and CDR2 FQGNSA. The CDR3 has 15 amino acids. The V and J ends lost 3 bases and 1 base respectively, with 11 bases between them. Here the CDR3 DNA reads TGTGCCAGCAGCTTGGACCAACGGGGCACAGATACGCAGTATTTT. Translation: CASSLDQRGTDTQYF.

The chain has TRBV25-1 and TRBJ2-7; D is perhaps TRBD1 (6 bases). Looked up from germline, CDR1 is MGHDK and CDR2 is SYGVNS. V lost 2 bases and J lost 2, with 10 bases in between. This CDR3 spans 14 amino acids. CDR3 loop: CASSEPDSPYEQYF. The DNA of the CDR3 is TGTGCCAGCAGTGAACCGGACAGCCCCTACGAGCAGTACTTC.

V gene TRBV9 combines with J gene TRBJ2-2; 9 bases fit TRBD2. This CDR3 has 17 amino acids. Germline CDR1 SGDLS, CDR2 YYNGEE. V was clipped by 0 bases and J by 2 bases; unmatched bases: 5. CDR3 DNA sequence: TGTGCCAGCAGCGTAGAAACTAGCGGGTATAACACCGGGGAGCTGTTTTTT. Its translation is CASSVETSGYNTGELFF.

The chain uses TRBV30 and TRBJ1-5; D unclear. This CDR3 has 13 amino acids. Between the trimmed V and J ends, which lost 4 bases and 4 bases, there was a span of 11 bases. CDR1 and CDR2 (germline): GTSNPN, SVGIG (reference sequence). CDR3 in amino acids: CAWNPGENQPQHF. CDR3 bases: TGTGCCTGGAATCCCGGGGAGAATCAGCCCCAGCATTTT.

This sequence joins TRBV30 and TRBJ1-4, with 10 bases aligning to TRBD1. The germline gives CDR1 GTSNPN, CDR2 SVGIG (reference sequence). J lost 6 bases, V lost 4 bases, and 2 bases had no gene match. The CDR3 loop spans 13 amino acids. CDR3 DNA: TGTGCCTGGAAGGGACAGGGGTATGAAAAACTGTTTTTT. This translates into CAWKGQGYEKLFF.

This clonotype was observed once. This chain connects TRBV4-2 to TRBJ2-2; 8 bases line up with TRBD2. J gave up 7 bases and V 4 bases, and 11 bases lay outside the gene matches. This CDR3 is 16 amino acids long. The V gene's germline CDR1 is LGHNA and CDR2 YNFKEQ. The CDR3: CASSPKRRREDGELFF. CDR3 nucleotides: TGTGCCAGCAGCCCGAAGCGACGGCGGGAGGACGGGGAGCTGTTTTTT.

CDR3 in amino acids: CSVEKEGAGGYTF. The CDR3, as DNA: TGCAGCGTTGAAAAGGAGGGGGCGGGTGGCTACACCTTC. The gene calls are TRBV29-1 and TRBJ1-2; 7 bases line up with TRBD1. Germline lookup yields CDR1 SQVTM and CDR2 ANQGSEA. Trimming at V came to 2 bases and at J to 7 bases, leaving 7 bases not matched to a gene. The CDR3 is made up of 13 amino acids.